These 3 T cell receptor beta chains were all obtained from the same sample, sequenced in a study of blood T cell repertoires in COVID-19. Libraries were prepared by immunoSEQ multiplex PCR; TCRdb keeps only in-frame clonotypes and omits some of them. The sample has about 270,000 clones; about 88% are singletons. Material for sequencing was peripheral blood. These receptors were taken from a man aged 60-69 years who had recovered from COVID-19.

This chain joins TRBV6-1 and TRBJ2-4; a weak D match, TRBD1 (6 bases). The length of the CDR3 is 17 residues. V was pared by 2 bases and J by 0 bases, with 14 bases between. CDR1 MNHNS and CDR2 SASEGT come from the germline V gene. The CDR3: CASSEYEGTRAKNIQYF. CDR3 in DNA: TGTGCCAGCAGTGAATACGAGGGGACAAGAGCCAAAAACATTCAGTACTTC.

The V and J genes are TRBV27 and TRBJ1-2; D may be TRBD1 (6 bases). The CDR3 is made up of 12 amino acids. The V gene's germline CDR1 is MNHEY and CDR2 SMNVEV (reference sequence). Trimming took off 8 bases at V and 4 bases at J, with 11 bases between the two ends. The CDR3 sequence: CASGGGGYGYTF. The CDR3 DNA follows: TGTGCCAGCGGGGGGGGCGGCTATGGCTACACCTTC.

The CDR3 bases are TGCGCCAGCAGCTTGGGGACAGGGTGGTACAATGAGCAGTTCTTC. Translating gives CASSLGTGWYNEQFF. This chain joins TRBV5-1 and TRBJ2-1; 8 bases are a match to TRBD1. The germline CDR1 and CDR2 sequences are SGHRS and YFSETQ. The CDR3 covers 15 residues. V trimming: 0 bases; J trimming: 4 bases; junction bases outside the gene matches: 3.